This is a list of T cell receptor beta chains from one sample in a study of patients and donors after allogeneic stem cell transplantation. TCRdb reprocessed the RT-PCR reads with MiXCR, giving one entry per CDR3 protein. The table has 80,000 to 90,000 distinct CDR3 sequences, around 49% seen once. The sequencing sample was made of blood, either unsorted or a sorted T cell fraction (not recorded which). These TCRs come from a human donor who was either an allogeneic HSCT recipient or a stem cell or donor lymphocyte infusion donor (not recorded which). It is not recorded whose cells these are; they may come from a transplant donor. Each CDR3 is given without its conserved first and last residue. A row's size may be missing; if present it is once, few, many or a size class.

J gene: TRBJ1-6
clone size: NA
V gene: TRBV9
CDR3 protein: ASSVGRDGEGNSPLH

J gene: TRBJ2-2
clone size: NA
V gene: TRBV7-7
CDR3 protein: ASSLEASSAGELF

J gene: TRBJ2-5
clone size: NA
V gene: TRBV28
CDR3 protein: ASSFPLAGERETQY

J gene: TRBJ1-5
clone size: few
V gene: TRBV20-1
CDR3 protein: SARTDSNQPQH

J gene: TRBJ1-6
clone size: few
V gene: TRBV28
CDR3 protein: ASSQGAAGSPLH

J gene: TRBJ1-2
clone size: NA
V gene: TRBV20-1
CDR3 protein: SASLGQGNYGYT

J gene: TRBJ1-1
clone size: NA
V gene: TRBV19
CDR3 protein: ASSPRQGEVGTEAF

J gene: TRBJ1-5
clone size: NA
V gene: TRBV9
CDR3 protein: ASSIGAGGQPQH

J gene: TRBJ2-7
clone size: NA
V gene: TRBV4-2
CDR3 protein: ASSQDGSREGLYEQY

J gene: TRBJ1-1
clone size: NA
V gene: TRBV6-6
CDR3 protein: ASRSTGPTEAF

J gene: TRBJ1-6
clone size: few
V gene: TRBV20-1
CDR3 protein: SARGDRENSPLH

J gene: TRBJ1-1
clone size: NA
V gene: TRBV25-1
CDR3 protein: ASRATGRGAEAF

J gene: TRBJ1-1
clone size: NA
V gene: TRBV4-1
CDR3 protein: ASSHRPGAGAANKGTEAF

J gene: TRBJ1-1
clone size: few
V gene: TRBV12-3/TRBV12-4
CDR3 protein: ASSFSLQGTEAF

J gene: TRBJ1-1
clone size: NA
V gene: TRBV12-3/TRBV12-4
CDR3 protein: ASTPQNTEAF

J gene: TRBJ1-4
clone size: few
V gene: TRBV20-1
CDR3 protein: SALTTTNEKLF

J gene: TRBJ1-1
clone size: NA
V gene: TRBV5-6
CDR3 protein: ASSYWRGMNTEAF

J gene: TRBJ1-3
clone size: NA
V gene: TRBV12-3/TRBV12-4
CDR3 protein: ASEYRTGGRNTIY

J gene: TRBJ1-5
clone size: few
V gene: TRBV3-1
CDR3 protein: ASSQGGVNQPQH

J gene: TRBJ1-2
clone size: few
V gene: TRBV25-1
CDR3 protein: ASSEFGSQYGYT

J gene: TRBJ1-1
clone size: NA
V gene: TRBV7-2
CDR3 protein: ASSLGTANTEAF

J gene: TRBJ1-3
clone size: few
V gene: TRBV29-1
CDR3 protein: SVMTGSGNTIY

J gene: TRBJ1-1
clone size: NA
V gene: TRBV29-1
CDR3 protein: SVETGPGGTEAF

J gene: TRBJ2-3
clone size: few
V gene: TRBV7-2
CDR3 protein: ASSLTSSDTQY

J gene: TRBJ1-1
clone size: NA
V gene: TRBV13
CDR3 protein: ASSLDRTGATEAF

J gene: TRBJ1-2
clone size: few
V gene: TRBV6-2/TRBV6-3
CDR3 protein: ASSPLRTGLNYGYT

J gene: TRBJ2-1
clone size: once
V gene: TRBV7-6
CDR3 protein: ASSRSAYYNEQF

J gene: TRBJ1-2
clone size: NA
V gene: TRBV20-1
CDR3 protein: SVDSPYGYT

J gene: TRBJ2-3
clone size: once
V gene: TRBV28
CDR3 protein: ASRSPGLLVTTQY

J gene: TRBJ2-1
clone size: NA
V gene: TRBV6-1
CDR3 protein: ASSEIFPNEQF

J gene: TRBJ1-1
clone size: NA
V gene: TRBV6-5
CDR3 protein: ASSRRGGGKSTEAF

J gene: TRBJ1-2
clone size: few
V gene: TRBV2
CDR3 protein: ASQGRGGYT

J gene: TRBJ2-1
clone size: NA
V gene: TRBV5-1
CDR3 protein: ASSLAASGKASYNEQF

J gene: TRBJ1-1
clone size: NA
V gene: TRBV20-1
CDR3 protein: SARVPGDTEAF

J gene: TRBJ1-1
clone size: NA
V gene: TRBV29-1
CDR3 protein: SAHGVSTEAF

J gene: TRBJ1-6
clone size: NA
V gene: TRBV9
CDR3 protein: ASSIEDRPNSPLH

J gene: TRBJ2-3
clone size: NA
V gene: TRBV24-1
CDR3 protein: ATSDFAWDREGIDTQY

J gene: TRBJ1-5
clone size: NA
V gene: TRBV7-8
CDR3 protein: ASSSQLKTGNQPQH

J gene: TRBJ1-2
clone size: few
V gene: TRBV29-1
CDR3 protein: SGRLLPLTDGYT

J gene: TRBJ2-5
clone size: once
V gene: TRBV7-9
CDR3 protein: ASSLVQFQETQY